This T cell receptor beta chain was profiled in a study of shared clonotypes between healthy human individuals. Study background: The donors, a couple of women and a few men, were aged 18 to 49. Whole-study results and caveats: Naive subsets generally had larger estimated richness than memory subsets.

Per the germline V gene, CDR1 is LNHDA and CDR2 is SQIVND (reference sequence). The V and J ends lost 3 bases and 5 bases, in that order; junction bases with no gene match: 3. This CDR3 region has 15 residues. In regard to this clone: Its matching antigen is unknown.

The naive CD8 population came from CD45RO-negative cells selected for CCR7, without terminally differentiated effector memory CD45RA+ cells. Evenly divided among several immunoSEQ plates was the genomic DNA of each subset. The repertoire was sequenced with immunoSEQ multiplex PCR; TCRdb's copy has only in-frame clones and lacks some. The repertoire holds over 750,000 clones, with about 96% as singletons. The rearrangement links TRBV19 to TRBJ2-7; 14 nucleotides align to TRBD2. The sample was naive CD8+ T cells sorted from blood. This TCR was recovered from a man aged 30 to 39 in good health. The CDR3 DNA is TGTGCCAGTAGTATGACTAGCGGGAGGGCCGACGAGCAGTACTTC. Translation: CASSMTSGRADEQYF. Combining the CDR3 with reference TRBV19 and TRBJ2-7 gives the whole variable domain DGGITQSPKYLFRKEGQNVTLSCEQNLNHDAMYWYRQDPGQGLRLIYYSQIVNDFQKGDIAEGYSVSREKKESFPLTVTSAQKNPTAFYLCASSMTSGRADEQYFGPGTRLTVT.